Below, 5 T cell receptor beta chains from the same sample are listed, as sequenced in a study of memory CD4+ T cells and cytomegalovirus serostatus. Some clones are missing from TCRdb's copy, which holds only in-frame ones; the method was immunoSEQ multiplex PCR. The sample records roughly 28,000 clones, over 70% being singletons. The sort gate was single viable CD3+CD4+CD8-CD45RO+ cells for memory CD4+ T cells. The sequenced sample was memory CD4+ T cells from blood. These receptors were obtained from an adult in good health and CMV-seronegative.

The chain links TRBV20-1 to TRBJ2-1, with D possibly being TRBD2 (6 bases). V gave up 5 bases and J gave up 12 bases, with 11 bases separating them. Germline values: CDR1 DFQATT, CDR2 SNEGSKA (reference sequence). The CDR3 runs to 10 residues. CDR3 sequence (DNA): TGCAGTGCTTTTAGGGACTGGCAGTTCTTC. The encoded protein is CSAFRDWQFF.

This clone has only one observation. The chain carries TRBV25-1 and TRBJ2-1; 10 nucleotides agree with TRBD2. The ends lost 10 bases at V and 4 bases at J; junction bases unmatched: 4. CDR3 length equals 13 residues. Germline values: CDR1 MGHDK, CDR2 SYGVNS. CDR3 amino acids: CATSGLAYNEQFF. The CDR3 DNA reads TGTGCCACCTCGGGACTAGCGTACAATGAGCAGTTCTTC. The whole variable domain, remainder taken from reference TRBV25-1 and TRBJ2-1, is EADIYQTPRYLVIGTGKKITLECSQTMGHDKMYWYQQDPGMELHLIHYSYGVNSTEKGDLSSESTVSRIRTEHFPLTLESARPSHTSQYLCATSGLAYNEQFFGPGTRLTVL.

The chain recombines TRBV4-3 with TRBJ2-1; no firm D call. CDR1 and CDR2 (germline): LGHNA, YSLEER. This CDR3 contains 13 residues. Trimming removed 0 bases from V and 8 bases from J, with 8 bases in between. In nucleotides, the CDR3 is TGCGCCAGCAGCCAAGATCGATGGGATGAGCAGTTCTTC. This translates into CASSQDRWDEQFF.

The genes are TRBV7-8 and TRBJ2-1; a possible D gene is TRBD1 (5 bases). Germline assignment: CDR1 SGHVS and CDR2 FQNEAQ. V dropped 5 bases and J dropped 3 bases, with 17 bases sitting between them. CDR3 length: 16 residues. CDR3 loop: CASSPYRFGHYNEQFF. The CDR3 bases are TGTGCCAGCAGCCCCTACCGCTTCGGACACTACAATGAGCAGTTCTTC.

V and J are TRBV4-1 and TRBJ2-1, with 12 bases fitting TRBD1. The CDR3 contains 16 residues. V lost 3 bases, J lost 8 bases, and 8 bases stayed unmatched. CDR1 is MGHRA and CDR2 is YSYEKL in the germline V gene. DNA for the CDR3: TGCGCCAGCAGCCAGGGCGCCGGGACAGGGGGCTATGAGCAGTTCTTC. Translating gives CASSQGAGTGGYEQFF.